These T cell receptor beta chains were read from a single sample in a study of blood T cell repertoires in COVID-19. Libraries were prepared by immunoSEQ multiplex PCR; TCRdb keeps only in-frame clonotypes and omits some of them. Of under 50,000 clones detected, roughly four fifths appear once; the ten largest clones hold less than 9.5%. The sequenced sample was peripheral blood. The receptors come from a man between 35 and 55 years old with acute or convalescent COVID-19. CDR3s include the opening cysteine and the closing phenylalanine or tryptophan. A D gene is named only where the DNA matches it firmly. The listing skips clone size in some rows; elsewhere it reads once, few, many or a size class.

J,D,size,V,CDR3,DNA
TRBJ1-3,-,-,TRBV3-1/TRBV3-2,CASQTGNSGNTIYF,TGTGCCAGCCAGACAGGAAACTCTGGAAACACCATATATTTT
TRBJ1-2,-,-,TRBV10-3,CAISELGQNYGYTF,TGTGCCATCAGTGAGCTAGGACAGAACTATGGCTACACCTTC
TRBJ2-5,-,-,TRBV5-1,CASSLERGGPVVETQYF,TGCGCCAGCAGCTTGGAGAGGGGGGGCCCTGTGGTGGAGACCCAGTACTTC
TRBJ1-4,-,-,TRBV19,CASSIAGRREKLFF,TGTGCCAGTAGTATAGCCGGAAGGAGGGAAAAACTGTTTTTT
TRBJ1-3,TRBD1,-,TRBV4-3,CASSKNRGAGGYGNTIYF,TGCGCCAGCAGCAAAAATAGAGGGGCAGGGGGGTATGGAAACACCATATATTTT
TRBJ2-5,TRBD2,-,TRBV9,CASSVALRGGQETQYF,TGTGCCAGCAGCGTAGCTCTGCGGGGGGGCCAAGAGACCCAGTACTTC
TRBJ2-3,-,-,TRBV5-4,CASSLNAGLGTDTQYF,TGTGCCAGCAGCCTTAACGCGGGTCTTGGCACAGATACGCAGTATTTT
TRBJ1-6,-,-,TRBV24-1,CATSVQTRAIYNSPLHF,TGTGCCACCAGTGTCCAAACTAGGGCGATCTATAATTCACCCCTCCACTTT
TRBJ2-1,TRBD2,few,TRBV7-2,CASSLVAGDNEQFF,TGTGCCAGCAGCTTAGTAGCGGGGGACAATGAGCAGTTCTTC
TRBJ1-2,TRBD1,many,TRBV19,CASAFPGTGEIDYGYTF,TGTGCCAGCGCCTTCCCAGGGACAGGGGAGATTGACTATGGCTACACCTTC
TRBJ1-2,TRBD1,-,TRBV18,CASSPQGERGYTF,TGTGCCAGCTCGCCTCAGGGGGAGCGTGGCTACACCTTC
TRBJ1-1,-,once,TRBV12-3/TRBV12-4,CASSLGGRTEAFF,TGTGCCAGCAGCCTAGGGGGTCGAACTGAAGCTTTCTTT
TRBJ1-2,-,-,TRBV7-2,CASRAGVLGGYTF,TGTGCCAGCAGGGCAGGGGTGTTAGGTGGCTACACCTTC
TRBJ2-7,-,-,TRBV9,CASSVSHEQGYEQYF,TGTGCCAGCAGCGTAAGCCACGAACAGGGCTACGAGCAGTACTTC
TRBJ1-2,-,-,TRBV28,CASTGPPRGDYGYTF,TGTGCCAGCACGGGACCTCCACGGGGGGACTATGGCTACACCTTC
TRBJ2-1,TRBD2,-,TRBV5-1,CASSTTGTSGGDEQFF,TGCGCCAGCAGCACAACCGGGACTAGCGGGGGGGATGAGCAGTTCTTC
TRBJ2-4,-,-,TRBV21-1,CASSKARGKESKNIQYF,TGTGCCAGCAGCAAAGCAAGGGGTAAAGAATCCAAAAACATTCAGTACTTC
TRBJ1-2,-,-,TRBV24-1,CATSDGTGYGYTF,TGTGCCACCAGTGATGGTACAGGGTATGGCTACACCTTC
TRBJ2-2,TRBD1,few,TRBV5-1,CASSLQIQGANTGELFF,TGCGCCAGCAGCTTGCAAATTCAGGGGGCGAACACCGGGGAGCTGTTTTTT
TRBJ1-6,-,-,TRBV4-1,CASSLPPPRGINSPLHF,TGCGCCAGCAGCCTACCCCCTCCCAGGGGAATTAATTCACCCCTCCACTTT
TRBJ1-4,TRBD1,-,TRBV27,CASSLGSVTGGGKLFF,TGTGCCAGCAGTCTAGGTTCGGTTACAGGGGGTGGAAAACTGTTTTTT
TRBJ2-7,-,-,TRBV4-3,CASSQYPGSHWGQYF,TGCGCCAGCAGCCAATATCCGGGATCACACTGGGGGCAGTACTTC
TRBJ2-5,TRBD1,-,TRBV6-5,CASRQGAETQYF,TGTGCCAGCCGCCAGGGGGCGGAGACCCAGTACTTC
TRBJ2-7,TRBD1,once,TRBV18,CASSPTGGLEQYF,TGTGCCAGCTCACCGACAGGGGGTCTTGAGCAGTACTTC
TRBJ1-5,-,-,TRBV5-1,CASSLGQDQPQHF,TGCGCCAGCAGCTTGGGACAGGATCAGCCCCAGCATTTT
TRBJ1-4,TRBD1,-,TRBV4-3,CASTSRGQGAPNEKLFF,TGCGCCAGCACCTCACGGGGGCAGGGGGCACCTAATGAAAAACTGTTTTTT
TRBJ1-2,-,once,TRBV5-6,CASSLMEGSYGYTF,TGTGCCAGCAGCTTGATGGAAGGGAGCTATGGCTACACCTTC
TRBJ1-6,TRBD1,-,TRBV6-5,CASTRDRDSPLHF,TGTGCCAGCACCCGGGACAGGGATTCACCCCTCCACTTT
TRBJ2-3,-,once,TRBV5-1,CASSLGTRSGTDTQYF,TGCGCCAGCAGCCTGGGGACACGCTCGGGCACAGATACGCAGTATTTT
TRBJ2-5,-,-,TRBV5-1,CASSLVSSLYQETQYF,TGCGCCAGCAGCTTGGTCTCCTCCCTTTACCAAGAGACCCAGTACTTC
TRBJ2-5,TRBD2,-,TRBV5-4,CASSLGGTSSETQYF,TGTGCCAGCAGCTTGGGAGGGACTAGTTCAGAGACCCAGTACTTC
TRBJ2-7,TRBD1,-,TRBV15,CATSRDPTGTEQYF,TGTGCCACCAGCAGAGATCCGACAGGGACCGAGCAGTACTTC
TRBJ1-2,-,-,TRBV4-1,CASSREPTDPYGYTF,TGCGCCAGCAGCCGAGAGCCGACAGACCCTTATGGCTACACCTTC
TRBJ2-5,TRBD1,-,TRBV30,CAWSVGGTETQYF,TGTGCCTGGAGTGTAGGGGGCACAGAGACCCAGTACTTC
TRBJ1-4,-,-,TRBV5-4,CASSSPQGPERKLFF,TGTGCCAGCAGCAGCCCACAGGGACCGGAGAGAAAACTGTTTTTT
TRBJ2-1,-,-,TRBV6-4,CASSDIPGGRQFF,TGTGCCAGCAGTGACATTCCCGGGGGTAGGCAGTTCTTC
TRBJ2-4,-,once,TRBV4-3,CASSQEWGLAKNIQYF,TGCGCCAGCAGCCAAGAATGGGGCTTAGCCAAAAACATTCAGTACTTC
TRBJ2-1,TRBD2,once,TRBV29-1,CSVEDLQRGSINEQFF,TGCAGCGTTGAAGACCTTCAGCGGGGGAGTATCAATGAGCAGTTCTTC
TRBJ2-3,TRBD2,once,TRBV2,CASKLAVASTDTQYF,TGTGCCAGCAAACTAGCGGTTGCTAGCACAGATACGCAGTATTTT
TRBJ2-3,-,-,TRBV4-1,CASSQEEADTQYF,TGCGCCAGCAGCCAAGAGGAGGCAGATACGCAGTATTTT
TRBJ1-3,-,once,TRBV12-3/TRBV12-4,CASSLRGNTIYF,TGTGCCAGCAGTTTACGGGGAAACACCATATATTTT
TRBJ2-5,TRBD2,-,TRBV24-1,CATSDTRAGGYQETQYF,TGTGCCACCAGTGATACAAGAGCGGGGGGGTACCAAGAGACCCAGTACTTC
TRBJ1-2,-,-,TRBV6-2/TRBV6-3,CASSFTGRSYGYTF,TGTGCCAGCAGTTTCACAGGCCGCTCCTATGGCTACACCTTC
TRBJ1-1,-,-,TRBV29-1,CLCVLNTEAFF,TGTTTGTGTGTCTTGAACACTGAAGCTTTCTTT
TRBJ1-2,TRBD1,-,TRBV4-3,CASSQTSRGIGYGYTF,TGCGCCAGCAGCCAGACGTCCAGGGGGATCGGGTATGGCTACACCTTC
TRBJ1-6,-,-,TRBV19,CASSIDPGSHSPLHF,TGTGCCAGTAGTATAGACCCGGGGTCCCATTCACCCCTCCACTTT
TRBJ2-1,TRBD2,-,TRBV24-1,CATSDLPGRGGSYNEQFF,TGTGCCACCAGTGATTTACCGGGGCGGGGGGGCTCCTACAATGAGCAGTTCTTC
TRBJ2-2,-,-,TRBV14,CASSQWTGTLNTGELFF,TGTGCCAGCAGCCAATGGACCGGGACTTTAAACACCGGGGAGCTGTTTTTT
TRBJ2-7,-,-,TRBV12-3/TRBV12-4,CASSSTVTYEQYF,TGTGCCAGCAGTTCGACAGTGACCTACGAGCAGTACTTC